Below, one T cell receptor beta chain is given with its context. MiXCR was run by TCRdb on the 5' RACE reads, yielding one entry per CDR3 protein. Among about 240,000 distinct CDR3 sequences, 7.5% were seen once, and the ten largest hold over 5%. The entry originates in a study of identical twins. The germline V gene encodes CDR1 SGDLS and CDR2 YYNGEE. CDR3 length equals 14 residues. The germline V and J ends were trimmed by 1 base and 8 bases, with 13 bases remaining between them. In addition, the sample was reused for a study of yellow fever vaccine responses in identical twins.

The chain links TRBV9 to TRBJ2-1, with TRBD2 as a possible D gene (5 bases). Sample: CD8+ T cells sorted from blood. This TCR came from a woman under 30 in good health. This CDR3 is CASSVMDSRDEQFF. CDR3 sequence (DNA): TGTGCCAGCAGCGTAATGGACTCCCGCGATGAGCAGTTCTTC.